This is a list of T cell receptor beta chains from one sample in a study of Tregs in tolerant kidney transplant recipients. Sequencing used immunoSEQ multiplex PCR; TCRdb keeps in-frame clones, though not all of them. The data show some 100,000 clones, roughly 93% seen once. The sequencing input was CD4+ T cells from blood. Every receptor here comes from a human donor in good health. The CDR3 runs from the conserved cysteine through the conserved F or W. Each record gives: D gene, V gene, J gene, clone size, CDR3 DNA, CDR3 protein. D genes are given only for firm matches. Clone size is shown for a subset of rows, as once, few, many or a class of expanded clone.

NA	TRBV7-9	TRBJ2-4	NA	TGTGCCAGCAGCTTCAGCGGAGTAGGGACCGGAGTTGCGGACATTCAGTACTTC	CASSFSGVGTGVADIQYF
NA	TRBV5-8	TRBJ2-1	NA	TGTGCCAGCAGCTTGGGGACAAATTTCTACAATGAGCAGTTCTTC	CASSLGTNFYNEQFF
TRBD2	TRBV29-1	TRBJ2-3	NA	TGCAGCGTCAAACTAGCGAACAGAGATACGCAGTATTTT	CSVKLANRDTQYF
TRBD1	TRBV19	TRBJ1-5	NA	TGTGCCAGTAGTAGGACAGGGTCGAACAATCAGCCCCAGCATTTT	CASSRTGSNNQPQHF
NA	TRBV19	TRBJ2-5	NA	TGTGCCAGTAGTCCAACAGGGTACCAAGAGACCCAGTACTTC	CASSPTGYQETQYF
TRBD2	TRBV15	TRBJ2-3	NA	TGTGCCACCGCACTCTTTAGCGGGAGCACAGATACGCAGTATTTT	CATALFSGSTDTQYF
NA	TRBV27	TRBJ2-3	NA	TGTGCCAGCAGGACGGTTCTAAGCACAGATACGCAGTATTTT	CASRTVLSTDTQYF
TRBD1	TRBV7-9	TRBJ2-1	once	TGTGCCAGCAGCTTTATCGGAACAGGGGGCAAGCACAATGAGCAGTTCTTC	CASSFIGTGGKHNEQFF
NA	TRBV12-5	TRBJ2-2	NA	TGTGCTAGTGGTTTGTCCATCGGAGGACCAACCGGGGAGCTGTTTTTT	CASGLSIGGPTGELFF
TRBD2	TRBV7-8	TRBJ2-2	NA	TGTGCCAGCAGCTTCCGACCTTTACTAGCGGGAGGTTCCGGGGAGCTGTTTTTT	CASSFRPLLAGGSGELFF
NA	TRBV5-1	TRBJ2-5	NA	TGCGCCAGCAGCTTGTTTGGTGTCCAGTACCAAGAGACCCAGTACTTC	CASSLFGVQYQETQYF
TRBD1	TRBV27	TRBJ1-1	NA	TGTGCCAGCAAGGACAGCAGGGGGCAAACTGAAGCTTTCTTT	CASKDSRGQTEAFF
NA	TRBV4-2	TRBJ2-1	NA	TGTGCCAGCAGCCAGGGGGGGGACATCAATGAGCAGTTCTTC	CASSQGGDINEQFF
NA	TRBV7-3	TRBJ1-1	NA	TGTGCCAGCTCAGGTGGGGCGAACACTGAAGCTTTCTTT	CASSGGANTEAFF
NA	TRBV19	TRBJ2-2	NA	TGTGCCAGTAAGGACGGGGGATCACCCGGGGAGCTGTTTTTT	CASKDGGSPGELFF
NA	TRBV19	TRBJ1-1	NA	TGTGCCAGTAGTATAGTCGCTGAAGCTTTCTTT	CASSIVAEAFF
NA	TRBV27	TRBJ1-2	NA	TGTGCCAGCAGTCCAACCCCCGGGATAGGGTCGAACTATGGCTACACCTTC	CASSPTPGIGSNYGYTF
TRBD1	TRBV6-5	TRBJ1-5	few	TGTGCCAGCAGAAAACAGGGGAATCAGCCCCAGCATTTT	CASRKQGNQPQHF
NA	TRBV5-1	TRBJ1-4	NA	TGCGCCAGCAGGGACGTCGGGGAAAAACTGTTTTTT	CASRDVGEKLFF
TRBD2	TRBV6-5	TRBJ2-7	NA	TGTGCCAGCAGTAGACTAGCGGGAGCCTACGAGCAGTACTTC	CASSRLAGAYEQYF
TRBD1	TRBV11-2	TRBJ1-4	NA	TGTGCCAGCAGCTTCATAGGCCGGACAGGGAGAAGGGAAAAACTGTTTTTT	CASSFIGRTGRREKLFF
NA	TRBV19	TRBJ1-2	NA	TGTGCCAGTAGTATGGACAAGGTTTATGGCTACACCTTC	CASSMDKVYGYTF
NA	TRBV7-2	TRBJ1-1	NA	TGTGCCAGCAGCCCCCGGGGATTCGAGGAGACTGAAGCTTTCTTT	CASSPRGFEETEAFF
TRBD1	TRBV14	TRBJ1-2	NA	TGTGCCAGCAGCCAATTAGGACAGGGACAAAACTATGGCTACACCTTC	CASSQLGQGQNYGYTF
TRBD1	TRBV6-1	TRBJ1-5	few	TGTGCCAGCATCAGGGGGGTCAATCAGCCCCAGCATTTT	CASIRGVNQPQHF
NA	TRBV25-1	TRBJ1-4	NA	TGTGCCAGCAGCGGGGGGGCAGGTGAAAAACTGTTTTTT	CASSGGAGEKLFF
NA	TRBV5-1	TRBJ1-2	NA	TGCGCCAGCAGCCCCGCCGGGGAGGGTGGCTATGGCTACACCTTC	CASSPAGEGGYGYTF
NA	TRBV5-1	TRBJ2-7	NA	TGCGCCAGCAGCCAGGGGGGGCCCTACGAGCAGTACTTC	CASSQGGPYEQYF
NA	TRBV5-1	TRBJ2-3	NA	TGCGCCAGCAGCCCTCTAGGGGCTATGGGCACAGATACGCAGTATTTT	CASSPLGAMGTDTQYF
NA	TRBV29-1	TRBJ1-3	NA	TGCAGCGCAGACGAGTGGGGGCCTGGAAACACCATATATTTT	CSADEWGPGNTIYF